The rows below give T cell receptor beta chains drawn from one sample of a study of cytomegalovirus exposure and HLA in healthy donors. Sequenced by immunoSEQ multiplex PCR; TCRdb stores in-frame clones only, minus some. Of more than 200,000 clones listed, 70% to 80% are singletons. Sequenced material: PBMCs. Every receptor here comes from a girl aged 2 to 9 in good health and CMV-seronegative. The CDR3 runs from the conserved cysteine through the conserved F or W. The D gene is left open where the match is weak. Clone sizes are given selectively: once, few, many, or a class where the clone is expanded.

J,V,size,D,CDR3,DNA
TRBJ2-6,TRBV12-5,NA,NA,CASGLGHSGANVLTF,TGTGCTAGTGGTTTGGGGCACTCTGGGGCCAACGTCCTGACTTTC
TRBJ2-3,TRBV27,NA,TRBD1,CASSLAGQGGTDTQYF,TGTGCCAGCAGTTTAGCCGGACAGGGGGGCACAGATACGCAGTATTTT
TRBJ2-3,TRBV5-1,NA,NA,CASSSAGQPMWDTQYF,TGCGCCAGCAGCTCAGCGGGCCAACCCATGTGGGATACGCAGTATTTT
TRBJ2-1,TRBV5-1,NA,TRBD2,CASSGWLAAYNEQFF,TGCGCCAGCAGCGGCTGGCTAGCGGCCTACAATGAGCAGTTCTTC
TRBJ2-7,TRBV5-4,once,TRBD2,CASSSGGFIYEQYF,TGTGCCAGCAGCTCGGGGGGGTTTATCTACGAGCAGTACTTC
TRBJ2-5,TRBV7-9,NA,TRBD2,CASSLALAGNQETQYF,TGTGCCAGCAGCTTAGCGCTAGCGGGGAACCAAGAGACCCAGTACTTC
TRBJ2-1,TRBV2,NA,TRBD2,CASRESGRSYNEQFF,TGTGCCAGCAGAGAGAGCGGGAGATCGTACAATGAGCAGTTCTTC
TRBJ2-3,TRBV27,NA,NA,CASSHRDPSTDTQYF,TGTGCCAGCAGCCACCGGGATCCTAGCACAGATACGCAGTATTTT
TRBJ1-1,TRBV5-5,once,NA,CASSSDMNTEAFF,TGTGCCAGCAGCTCGGACATGAACACTGAAGCTTTCTTT
TRBJ2-1,TRBV7-9,NA,NA,CASSLEGNEQFF,TGTGCCAGCAGCTTAGAGGGGAATGAGCAGTTCTTC
TRBJ2-7,TRBV11-2,NA,TRBD2,CASSLAWGGSYEQYF,TGTGCCAGCAGCTTAGCGTGGGGGGGATCCTACGAGCAGTACTTC
TRBJ1-1,TRBV7-7,NA,NA,CASSSGVGTEAFF,TGTGCCAGCAGCTCGGGGGTTGGCACTGAAGCTTTCTTT
TRBJ2-1,TRBV2,NA,NA,CASRSGIGEQFF,TGTGCCAGCAGGTCCGGGATTGGTGAGCAGTTCTTC
TRBJ1-4,TRBV20-1,NA,NA,CSARVREKLFF,TGCAGTGCTAGAGTGAGGGAAAAACTGTTTTTT
TRBJ1-5,TRBV18,NA,TRBD1,CASSPPGQITPQHF,TGTGCCAGCTCACCCCCGGGACAGATTACGCCCCAGCATTTT
TRBJ2-5,TRBV13,NA,NA,CASSLAGEVGETQYF,TGTGCCAGCAGCTTAGCGGGAGAGGTGGGGGAGACCCAGTACTTC
TRBJ1-1,TRBV7-9,NA,NA,CASSPLRGDLIPEAFF,TGTGCCAGCAGCCCTTTGCGCGGGGACTTGATCCCTGAAGCTTTCTTT
TRBJ2-7,TRBV5-1,NA,TRBD2,CASRPGLAGTYEQYF,TGCGCCAGCAGGCCAGGACTAGCGGGAACCTACGAGCAGTACTTC
TRBJ2-7,TRBV7-9,NA,NA,CASSLGSYEQYF,TGTGCCAGCAGCTTAGGGAGCTACGAGCAGTACTTC
TRBJ2-5,TRBV4-2,NA,NA,CASSQDWGGVQETQYF,TGTGCCAGCAGCCAAGATTGGGGCGGGGTCCAAGAGACCCAGTACTTC
TRBJ2-1,TRBV7-9,NA,TRBD2,CASSLPSGGVSSYNEQFF,TGTGCCAGCAGCTTACCTAGCGGGGGGGTAAGCTCCTACAATGAGCAGTTCTTC
TRBJ2-3,TRBV15,NA,TRBD1,CATSRDRTGKGGGTDTQYF,TGTGCCACCAGCAGAGACCGGACAGGGAAGGGGGGCGGCACAGATACGCAGTATTTT
TRBJ2-7,TRBV5-4,NA,TRBD2,CASSMLAGARSYEQYF,TGTGCCAGCAGTATGCTAGCGGGAGCTCGTTCCTACGAGCAGTACTTC
TRBJ2-2,TRBV19,NA,TRBD1,CASARDRVWGNTGELFF,TGTGCCAGTGCGCGAGACAGGGTCTGGGGGAACACCGGGGAGCTGTTTTTT
TRBJ2-7,TRBV19,NA,TRBD1,CASSRDRGSYEQYF,TGTGCCAGTAGTAGGGACAGGGGCTCCTACGAGCAGTACTTC
TRBJ2-3,TRBV5-1,NA,TRBD2,CASSFSSGLDTQYF,TGCGCCAGCAGCTTTTCTAGCGGTCTAGATACGCAGTATTTT
TRBJ2-1,TRBV5-4,NA,NA,CASSLDQNEQFF,TGTGCCAGCAGCTTGGATCAGAATGAGCAGTTCTTC
TRBJ1-1,TRBV6-1,NA,NA,CASSEVGDTEAFF,TGTGCCAGCAGTGAAGTGGGAGACACTGAAGCTTTCTTT
TRBJ1-1,TRBV10-1,NA,TRBD1,CASSGQGRNTEAFF,TGCGCCAGCAGCGGACAGGGGAGGAACACTGAAGCTTTCTTT
TRBJ1-4,TRBV4-1,NA,NA,CASSQVRANEKLFF,TGCGCCAGCAGCCAAGTCAGGGCTAATGAAAAACTGTTTTTT
TRBJ2-7,TRBV11-3,NA,NA,CASSPSGGRTREQYF,TGTGCCAGCAGCCCATCCGGGGGACGTACGCGGGAGCAGTACTTC
TRBJ2-2,TRBV9,NA,NA,CASTSNPGTNTGELFF,TGTGCCAGCACCTCCAACCCGGGAACGAACACCGGGGAGCTGTTTTTT
TRBJ2-2,TRBV10-3,NA,NA,CAISEGPPGQGRNTGELFF,TGTGCCATCAGTGAAGGCCCTCCTGGGCAGGGGAGGAACACCGGGGAGCTGTTTTTT
TRBJ2-7,TRBV7-9,NA,TRBD1,CASSPDRGKAPHYEQYF,TGTGCCAGCAGCCCGGACAGGGGAAAGGCCCCCCACTACGAGCAGTACTTC
TRBJ2-7,TRBV13,once,NA,CASSLGGQGGYEQYF,TGTGCCAGCAGCTTAGGAGGGCAGGGGGGTTACGAGCAGTACTTC
TRBJ2-4,TRBV6-1,NA,NA,CASSESGGRNIQYF,TGTGCCAGCAGTGAATCAGGGGGGAGAAACATTCAGTACTTC
TRBJ1-2,TRBV18,NA,NA,CASSGPYRASTYGYTF,TGTGCCAGCTCAGGTCCCTACAGGGCATCCACGTATGGCTACACCTTC
TRBJ2-2,TRBV12-5,NA,NA,CASGLAPDSRVSGELFF,TGTGCTAGTGGTTTGGCCCCAGACTCCAGGGTTTCCGGGGAGCTGTTTTTT
TRBJ2-7,TRBV5-5,few,NA,CASTLEAGVLGEQYF,TGTGCCAGCACCCTTGAGGCAGGGGTTCTAGGCGAGCAGTACTTC
TRBJ2-7,TRBV5-1,NA,NA,CASSPWGDGQYF,TGCGCCAGCAGCCCCTGGGGGGACGGGCAGTACTTC
TRBJ2-7,TRBV25-1,NA,NA,CASSDVGEEQYF,TGTGCCAGCAGTGACGTGGGCGAAGAGCAGTACTTC
TRBJ2-7,TRBV5-4,NA,NA,CASSLARGPAYEQYF,TGTGCCAGCAGCTTGGCCAGGGGTCCCGCCTACGAGCAGTACTTC
TRBJ2-7,TRBV7-2,NA,TRBD1,CASSLSRGNYEQYF,TGTGCCAGCAGCTTAAGCAGGGGGAACTACGAGCAGTACTTC
TRBJ1-4,TRBV18,NA,NA,CASSPRDGATNEKLFF,TGTGCCAGCTCACCCCGGGATGGGGCAACTAATGAAAAACTGTTTTTT
TRBJ2-7,TRBV25-1,NA,NA,CASSGPTMAGASYEQYF,TGTGCCAGCAGTGGCCCAACTATGGCGGGGGCTTCCTACGAGCAGTACTTC
TRBJ1-5,TRBV5-1,NA,NA,CASSPGSWGVNQPQHF,TGCGCCAGCAGCCCCGGGTCATGGGGGGTCAATCAGCCCCAGCATTTT
TRBJ2-7,TRBV13,once,TRBD1,CASSSRGAGGGYEQYF,TGTGCCAGCAGCTCCCGAGGGGCAGGGGGCGGCTACGAGCAGTACTTC
TRBJ1-6,TRBV5-6,NA,NA,CASSSVGRRNSPLHF,TGTGCCAGCAGCTCCGTGGGGAGGCGAAATTCACCCCTCCACTTT
TRBJ2-7,TRBV20-1,NA,NA,CSVRGGSPQYF,TGCAGTGTTCGAGGCGGTAGCCCGCAGTACTTC
TRBJ2-3,TRBV18,NA,TRBD1,CASSHPQYRGLTDTQYF,TGTGCCAGCTCACATCCACAATACAGGGGGCTGACAGATACGCAGTATTTT
TRBJ2-1,TRBV4-2,NA,NA,CASSQDFEVNEQFF,TGTGCCAGCAGCCAAGATTTTGAGGTCAATGAGCAGTTCTTC
TRBJ2-1,TRBV15,NA,TRBD2,CATSRDGWGGNEQFF,TGTGCCACCAGCAGAGATGGGTGGGGGGGAAATGAGCAGTTCTTC
TRBJ2-7,TRBV10-1,NA,TRBD1,CASSPRTGNEQYF,TGCGCCAGCAGTCCAAGGACAGGGAACGAGCAGTACTTC
TRBJ1-1,TRBV6-5,NA,NA,CASTVRGGDTEAFF,TGTGCCAGCACCGTAAGGGGCGGGGACACTGAAGCTTTCTTT
TRBJ2-7,TRBV25-1,NA,TRBD1,CASSESWTGGYEQYF,TGTGCCAGCAGTGAATCCTGGACAGGGGGCTACGAGCAGTACTTC